The 10 T cell receptor beta chains listed next were all sequenced from one sample in a study of T-cell reconstitution after alpha-beta-depleted transplantation in children. Unique molecular identifiers were used in preparing the TCRbeta library. TCRdb re-analysed the PCR reads in MiXCR, keeping a single row per CDR3 protein. The sample includes hundreds of thousands of distinct CDR3 sequences, under 30% seen only once; the top ten take about 5%. The sequencing used PBMCs, mostly from graft donor cells, collected 360 days after TCRalphabeta/CD19-depleted stem cell transplant. The source is a female patient between 2 and 15 years old who had a stem cell transplant for congenital amegakaryocytic thrombocytopenia, so the T cells may come from the graft donor.

The gene calls are TRBV20-1 and TRBJ1-4, with a weak D call TRBD1 (5 bases). The CDR3 is made up of 13 amino acids. Germline V lookup: CDR1 DFQATT, CDR2 SNEGSKA (reference sequence). V was shortened by 2 bases and J by 5 bases, with 9 bases between the two germline ends. CDR3 residues: CSARRRTNEKLFF. The CDR3 DNA sequence: TGCAGTGCTAGACGGCGGACAAATGAAAAACTGTTTTTT.

The chain is built from TRBV5-1 and TRBJ1-6; tentatively, D is TRBD1 (6 bases). The V and J ends lost 3 bases and 3 bases respectively, with 16 bases between them. CDR1 is SGHRS, CDR2 YFSETQ, per germline. The CDR3 sequence is 17 residues long. CDR3 protein: CASSYGAGVDYNSPLHF. CDR3 in DNA: TGCGCCAGCAGCTACGGGGCAGGGGTGGACTATAATTCACCCCTCCACTTT. Full variable domain (outside the CDR3, taken from reference TRBV5-1 and TRBJ1-6): KAGVTQTPRYLIKTRGQQVTLSCSPISGHRSVSWYQQTPGQGLQFLFEYFSETQRNKGNFPGRFSGRQFSNSRSEMNVSTLELGDSALYLCASSYGAGVDYNSPLHFGNGTRLTVT.

The chain employs TRBV15 and TRBJ2-3; perhaps TRBD2 as D (6 bases). V dropped 8 bases and J dropped 1 base, with 19 bases sitting between them. The CDR3 is 16 amino acids. The germline CDR1 and CDR2 sequences are LNHNV and YYDKDF (reference sequence). The chain's CDR3 is CATRKAGGEGTDTQYF. CDR3 bases: TGTGCCACCCGCAAGGCCGGGGGTGAGGGCACAGATACGCAGTATTTT.

Comments on this clonotype: An end of the junction does not agree with germline; a read error may underlie this. V gene TRBV20-1 combines with J gene TRBJ2-7; no firm D call. The length of the CDR3 is 17 residues. Germline-derived CDR1 and CDR2 are DFQATT and SNEGSKA (reference sequence). CDR3 nucleotide sequence: TGCTGTGCTAGAGATCGGGCTAGGGAATACGCCTTCCACGAGCAGTACTTC. Translating gives CCARDRAREYAFHEQYF.

This clonotype was counted between two and nine times. The chain has TRBV14 and TRBJ2-1; D may match TRBD1 or TRBD2 (6 bases each). V shed 4 bases and J shed 4 bases, with 17 bases lying between them. This CDR3 has 16 residues. The germline V gene encodes CDR1 SGHDN and CDR2 FVKESK. CDR3: CASSPTRGPRYNEQFF. The CDR3 DNA sequence: TGTGCCAGCAGCCCCACTCGGGGGCCACGATACAATGAGCAGTTCTTC.

This clonotype was counted only a few times. The chain is built from TRBV7-9 and TRBJ2-1; the D gene is possibly TRBD2 (5 bases). CDR1 and CDR2 from the germline V gene are SEHNR and FQNEAQ (reference sequence). The CDR3 contains 16 residues. The V gene lost 4 bases and the J gene lost 0 bases, with 13 bases spanning the gap. The CDR3 sequence is CASSSSYPSSYNEQFF. In DNA form, the CDR3 reads TGTGCCAGCAGCTCTAGCTACCCGTCCTCCTACAATGAGCAGTTCTTC.

The gene calls are TRBV5-1 and TRBJ2-3; 7 bases are shared with TRBD2. V trimming: 1 base; J trimming: 3 bases; junction bases outside the gene matches: 11. This CDR3 has 17 residues. Germline V lookup: CDR1 SGHRS, CDR2 YFSETQ. In nucleotides, the CDR3 is TGCGCCAGCAGCTTGATCCTAGCGGAGGGCCTTACAGATACGCAGTATTTT. It specifies CASSLILAEGLTDTQYF. Combining the CDR3 with reference TRBV5-1 and TRBJ2-3 gives the whole variable domain KAGVTQTPRYLIKTRGQQVTLSCSPISGHRSVSWYQQTPGQGLQFLFEYFSETQRNKGNFPGRFSGRQFSNSRSEMNVSTLELGDSALYLCASSLILAEGLTDTQYFGPGTRLTVL.

This clonotype was picked up one time. This chain uses TRBV28 with TRBJ2-2, with a tentative D call TRBD2 (5 bases). The CDR3 consists of 15 residues. Trimming left V 3 bases short and J 10 bases short, with 18 bases between. Germline CDR1 is MDHEN and CDR2 is SYDVKM. The CDR3, as DNA: TGTGCCAGCAGTTTCCCGGGAAATAGGAAGGAGGAGCTGTTTTTT. Protein sequence: CASSFPGNRKEELFF. Supplemented by reference TRBV28 and TRBJ2-2, the full variable domain reads DVKVTQSSRYLVKRTGEKVFLECVQDMDHENMFWYRQDPGLGLRLIYFSYDVKMKEKGDIPEGYSVSREKKERFSLILESASTNQTSMYLCASSFPGNRKEELFFGEGSRLTVL.

V is TRBV5-1 and J is TRBJ1-1; D is ambiguous. This CDR3 contains 13 residues. V dropped 0 bases and J dropped 3 bases, with 6 bases sitting between them. The germline gives CDR1 SGHRS, CDR2 YFSETQ. Here the CDR3 reads CASSLDGYTEAFF. Written as DNA, the CDR3 is TGCGCCAGCAGCTTGGACGGCTACACTGAAGCTTTCTTT.

This clonotype was found a few times. This chain uses TRBV20-1 with TRBJ2-7, with 7 bases that match TRBD2. Germline trimming cut 3 bases from V and 3 bases from J; bases unmatched to any gene: 8. In germline, CDR1 is DFQATT, CDR2 SNEGSKA (reference sequence). The CDR3 covers 14 residues. The DNA of the CDR3 is TGCAGTGCTAGTGGAACTAGCGAACGCTACGAGCAGTACTTC. Translation gives CSASGTSERYEQYF.